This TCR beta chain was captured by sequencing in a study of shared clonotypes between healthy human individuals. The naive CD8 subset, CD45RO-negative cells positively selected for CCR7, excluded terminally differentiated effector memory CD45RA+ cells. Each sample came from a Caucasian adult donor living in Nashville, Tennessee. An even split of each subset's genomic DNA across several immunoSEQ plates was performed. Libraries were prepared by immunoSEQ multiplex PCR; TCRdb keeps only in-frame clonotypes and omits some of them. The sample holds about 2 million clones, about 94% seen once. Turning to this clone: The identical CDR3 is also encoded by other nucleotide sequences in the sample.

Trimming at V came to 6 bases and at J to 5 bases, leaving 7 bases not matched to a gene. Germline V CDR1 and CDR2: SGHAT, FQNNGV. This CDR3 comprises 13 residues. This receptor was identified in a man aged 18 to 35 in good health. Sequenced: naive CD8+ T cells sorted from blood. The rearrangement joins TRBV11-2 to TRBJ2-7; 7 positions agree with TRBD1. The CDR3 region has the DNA TGTGCCAGCAGTCGAGACAGGGACCACGAGCAGTACTTC. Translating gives CASSRDRDHEQYF.